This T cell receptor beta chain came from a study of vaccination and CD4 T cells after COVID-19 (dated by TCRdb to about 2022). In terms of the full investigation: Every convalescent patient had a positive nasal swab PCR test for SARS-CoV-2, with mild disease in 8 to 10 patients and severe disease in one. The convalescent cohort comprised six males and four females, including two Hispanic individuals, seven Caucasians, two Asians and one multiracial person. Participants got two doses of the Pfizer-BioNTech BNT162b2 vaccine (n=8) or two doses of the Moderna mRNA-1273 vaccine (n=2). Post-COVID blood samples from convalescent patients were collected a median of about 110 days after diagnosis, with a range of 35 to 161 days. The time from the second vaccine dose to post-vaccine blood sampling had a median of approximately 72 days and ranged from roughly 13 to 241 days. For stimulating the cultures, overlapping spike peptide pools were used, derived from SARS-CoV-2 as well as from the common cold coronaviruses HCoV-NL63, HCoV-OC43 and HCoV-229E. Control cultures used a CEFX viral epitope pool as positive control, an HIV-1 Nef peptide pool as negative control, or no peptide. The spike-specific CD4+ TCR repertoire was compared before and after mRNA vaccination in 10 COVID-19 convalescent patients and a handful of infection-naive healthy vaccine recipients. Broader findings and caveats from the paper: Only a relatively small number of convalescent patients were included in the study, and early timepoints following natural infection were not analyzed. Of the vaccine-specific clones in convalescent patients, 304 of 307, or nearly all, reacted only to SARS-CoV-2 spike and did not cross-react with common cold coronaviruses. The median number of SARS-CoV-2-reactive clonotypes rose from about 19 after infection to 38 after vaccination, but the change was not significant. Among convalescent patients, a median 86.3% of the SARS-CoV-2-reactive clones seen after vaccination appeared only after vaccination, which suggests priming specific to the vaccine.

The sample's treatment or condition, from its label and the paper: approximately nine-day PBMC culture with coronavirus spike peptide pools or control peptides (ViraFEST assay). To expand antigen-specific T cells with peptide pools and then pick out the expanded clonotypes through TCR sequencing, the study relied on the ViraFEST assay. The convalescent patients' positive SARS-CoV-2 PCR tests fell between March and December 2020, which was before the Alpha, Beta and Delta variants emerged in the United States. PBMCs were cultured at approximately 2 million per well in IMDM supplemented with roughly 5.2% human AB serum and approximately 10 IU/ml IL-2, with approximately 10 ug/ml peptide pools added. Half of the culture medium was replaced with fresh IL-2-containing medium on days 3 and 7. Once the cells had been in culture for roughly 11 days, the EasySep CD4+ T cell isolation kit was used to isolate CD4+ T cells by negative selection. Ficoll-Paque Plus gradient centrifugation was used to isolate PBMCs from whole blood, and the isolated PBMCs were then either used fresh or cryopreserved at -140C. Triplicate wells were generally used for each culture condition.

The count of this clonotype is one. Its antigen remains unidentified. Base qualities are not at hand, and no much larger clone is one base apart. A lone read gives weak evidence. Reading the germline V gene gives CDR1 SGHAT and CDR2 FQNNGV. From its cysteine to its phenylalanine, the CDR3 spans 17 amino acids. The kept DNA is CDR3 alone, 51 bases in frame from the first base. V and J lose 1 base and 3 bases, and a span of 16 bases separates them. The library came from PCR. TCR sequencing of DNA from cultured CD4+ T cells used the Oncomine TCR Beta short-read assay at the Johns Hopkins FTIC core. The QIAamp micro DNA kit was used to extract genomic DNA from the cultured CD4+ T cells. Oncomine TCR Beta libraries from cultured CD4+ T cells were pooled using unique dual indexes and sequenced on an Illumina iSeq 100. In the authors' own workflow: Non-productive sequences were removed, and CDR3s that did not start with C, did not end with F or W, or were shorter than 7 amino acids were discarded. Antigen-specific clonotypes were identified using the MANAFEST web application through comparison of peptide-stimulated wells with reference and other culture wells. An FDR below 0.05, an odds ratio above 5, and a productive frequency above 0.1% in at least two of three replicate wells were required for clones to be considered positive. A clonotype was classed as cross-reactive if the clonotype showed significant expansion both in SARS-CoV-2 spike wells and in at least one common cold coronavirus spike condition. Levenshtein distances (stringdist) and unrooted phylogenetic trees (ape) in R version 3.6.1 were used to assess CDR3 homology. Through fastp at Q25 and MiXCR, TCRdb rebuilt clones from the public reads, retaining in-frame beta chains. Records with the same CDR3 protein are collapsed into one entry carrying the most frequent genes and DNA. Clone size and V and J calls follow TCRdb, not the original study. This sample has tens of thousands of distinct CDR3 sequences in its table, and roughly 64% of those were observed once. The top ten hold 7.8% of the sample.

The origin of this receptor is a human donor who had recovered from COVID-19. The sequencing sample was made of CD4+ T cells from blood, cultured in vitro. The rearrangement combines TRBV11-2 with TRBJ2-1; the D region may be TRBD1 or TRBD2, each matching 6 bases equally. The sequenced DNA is TGTGCCAGCAGCTTAGGGGTCCCGGGGGCGAACTACAATGAGCAGTTCTTC. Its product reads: CASSLGVPGANYNEQFF.